The present TCR beta chain was sequenced within a study of breast tumors, draining lymph nodes, adjacent tissues. In this sample, this clonotype turned up many times. The antigen remains undetermined. One entry per CDR3 protein results from TCRdb running MiXCR on the multiplex PCR reads. The sample has nearly 200,000 distinct CDR3 sequences, 31% seen once. The CDR3 totals 15 residues. The germline CDR1 and CDR2 sequences are SGHRS and YFSETQ. The V end was cut by 0 bases, the J end by 2 bases, with 12 bases between. Axillary draining lymph nodes of breast cancer patients supplied the node samples. Points from the study as a whole: Tumors had less TCR diversity than lymph nodes, more than nontumor tissue.

The rearrangement joins TRBV5-1 to TRBJ2-7; D is perhaps TRBD2 (6 bases). The sequence came from a female donor with breast cancer. Some clones in this sample may be carry-over from other donors' samples. The sample was axillary lymph node tissue. CDR3 amino acids: CASSLGRGRAYEQYF. DNA of the CDR3: TGCGCCAGCAGCTTGGGGCGGGGTAGGGCCTACGAGCAGTACTTC. The full variable domain, its missing parts supplied by reference TRBV5-1 and TRBJ2-7, is KAGVTQTPRYLIKTRGQQVTLSCSPISGHRSVSWYQQTPGQGLQFLFEYFSETQRNKGNFPGRFSGRQFSNSRSEMNVSTLELGDSALYLCASSLGRGRAYEQYFGPGTRLTVT.